The 12 T cell receptor beta chains reported below all come from one sample, sequenced in a study of beta chain features in type 1 diabetes. Investigators reverse transcribed all isolated RNA, so they sequenced expressed TCRB transcripts. Using immunoSEQ multiplex PCR, the repertoire was profiled, and TCRdb retains in-frame clones only, with some absent. The profile shows about 320,000 clones, around 15% of them singletons. Sequenced: central memory CD4+ T cells from blood. Source of these receptors: a man aged 25-45 years in good health.

This clone was picked up one time. The V and J genes are TRBV11-3 and TRBJ1-4; D remains unclear. With 5 bases removed from V and 5 bases from J, the gap between germline ends came to 6 bases. The CDR3 is 12 amino acids. CDR1 is SGHNT and CDR2 is YENEEA in the germline V gene. CDR3 amino acids: CASSLPNEKLFF. The CDR3 DNA reads as TGTGCCAGCAGCCTCCCCAATGAAAAACTGTTTTTT.

This clone occurred a few times. The chain combines TRBV7-2 with TRBJ2-1, with D uncertain. Germline V lookup: CDR1 SGHTA, CDR2 FQGNSA. This CDR3 is 12 amino acids long. The V end lost 5 bases, the J end lost 5 bases, and 7 bases lay between the germline ends. The chain's CDR3 is CASSPPDNEQFF. The CDR3 DNA reads TGTGCCAGCAGCCCTCCTGACAATGAGCAGTTCTTC.

This clone was seen a handful of times. The V and J genes are TRBV7-9 and TRBJ1-3; D not resolved. Germline CDR1 SEHNR, CDR2 FQNEAQ (reference sequence). This CDR3 contains 12 residues. V gave up 8 bases and J gave up 2 bases, with 7 bases separating them. CDR3 loop: CASAFPGNTIYF. The CDR3 nucleotides read TGTGCCAGCGCCTTCCCTGGAAACACCATATATTTT.

This clone came up many times. The CDR3 nucleotides read TGTGCCAGCGGATTTGAGGGGAATGAGCAGTTCTTC. Its translation is CASGFEGNEQFF. This rearrangement joins TRBV5-5 to TRBJ2-1, with D perhaps TRBD1 or TRBD2 (5 bases each). V was pared by 7 bases and J by 7 bases, with 12 bases between. CDR1 is SGHKS, CDR2 YYEKEE, per germline (reference sequence). CDR3 length: 12 residues.

The genes are TRBV6-5 and TRBJ1-2; 8 bases are shared with TRBD1. This CDR3 has 14 residues. Looked up from germline, CDR1 is MNHEY and CDR2 is SVGAGI. V was pared by 6 bases and J by 3 bases, with 6 bases of the junction left unmatched. Here the CDR3 DNA reads TGTGCCAGCAGCCAAGGACAGGGTGACTATGGCTACACCTTC. Its protein is CASSQGQGDYGYTF.

This clone has just a few counts. The chain couples TRBV15 to TRBJ1-1; D gene uncertain. The CDR3 spans 13 residues. Germline-derived CDR1 and CDR2 are LNHNV and YYDKDF (reference sequence). Trimming left V 0 bases short and J 10 bases short, with 12 bases between. For the CDR3, the DNA is TGTGCCACCAGCAGAGATGGGCCCTGGGGAGCTTTCTTT. This codes for CATSRDGPWGAFF.

This clone turned up a few times. The chain uses TRBV5-6 and TRBJ2-7; D unresolved. Germline V gene sequence: CDR1 SGHDT, CDR2 YYEEEE. Deletions cut 1 base from V and 0 bases from J, with 11 bases between. The CDR3 runs to 15 residues. This CDR3 reads CASSLPGADSYEQYF. CDR3 sequence (DNA): TGTGCCAGCAGCTTGCCGGGCGCAGACTCCTACGAGCAGTACTTC.

The chain recombines TRBV7-9 with TRBJ2-2; D unclear. The CDR3 is made up of 12 amino acids. The V and J ends lost 2 bases and 3 bases respectively, with 1 base between them. Germline assignment: CDR1 SEHNR and CDR2 FQNEAQ (reference sequence). DNA for the CDR3: TGTGCCAGCAGCTTATACACCGGGGAGCTGTTTTTT. Amino acids: CASSLYTGELFF.

This chain joins TRBV30 and TRBJ2-7; 7 positions agree with TRBD2. Germline CDR1 reads GTSNPN; CDR2 reads SVGIG (reference sequence). The CDR3 has 14 residues. V lost 2 bases, J lost 5 bases, and 9 bases stayed unmatched. The CDR3, as DNA: TGTGCCTGGAGTCAAGGGCTAGCGGCCAACGAGCAGTACGTC. Amino acid sequence: CAWSQGLAANEQYV.

This clone was recorded at least ten times. V is TRBV11-2 and J is TRBJ2-7, with unresolved D. CDR3 length equals 13 residues. The V gene's germline CDR1 is SGHAT and CDR2 FQNNGV. Trimming pared 2 bases from V and 3 bases from J, leaving 8 bases between. The CDR3 nucleotides read TGTGCCAGCAGCTTATCCCCTAGCTACGAGCAGTACTTC. It translates to CASSLSPSYEQYF.

This chain links TRBV14 with TRBJ2-1; 8 bases fit TRBD2. Germline assignment: CDR1 SGHDN and CDR2 FVKESK. The CDR3 spans 17 residues. The V and J ends lost 1 base and 4 bases, in that order; junction bases with no gene match: 9. The CDR3 nucleotides read TGTGCCAGCAGCCAAGGGCCTTACGGGACTAGTTACAATGAGCAGTTCTTC. Translated: CASSQGPYGTSYNEQFF.

At least ten counts were recorded for this clone. V and J are TRBV7-6 and TRBJ2-7, with 9 bases fitting TRBD2. The J segment lost 4 bases and the V segment lost 5 bases, leaving 9 bases of the junction unmatched. The CDR3 extends over 15 amino acids. The germline V gene encodes CDR1 SGHVS and CDR2 FNYEAQ. CDR3 region: CASSPLAAGGYEQYF. DNA of the CDR3: TGTGCCAGCAGCCCTTTGGCAGCGGGGGGTTACGAGCAGTACTTC.